What follows describes a single T cell receptor (beta chain). Its target is not known. The sample is drawn from a study of CD8+CD57+ T cells in acquired aplastic anemia. Study-wide context: Sorted CD4+ and CD8+ cells yielded DNA averaging approximately 3.5 ug. In CD4+ cells, healthy donors produced an average of approximately 11 million reads.

Genomic DNA templated the TCR beta VDJ and CDR3 profiling. From the reads, TCRdb called clonotypes with MiXCR, one entry per CDR3 protein. This sample has some 130,000 distinct CDR3 sequences, with roughly 50% found just once. The CDR3 is made up of 14 amino acids. The V end lost 0 bases, the J end lost 2 bases, and 11 bases lay between the germline ends. Germline V gives CDR1 DFQATT, CDR2 SNEGSKA (reference sequence). Study-level points and caveats: No significant difference in CD8+ Simpson's diversity was found between patients and controls. Patients and controls shared 25 to 35 CD8+ CDR3 sequences, highly expressed in patients.

The genes are TRBV20-1 and TRBJ2-7, with D unclear. The source is a human donor in good health, serving as a control. The sample was sorted CD4+, CD8+, or CD8+CD57+ T cells (not recorded which) from PBMCs. CDR3 DNA: TGCAGTGCTAGAGAGACGGGTGGGCCCTACGAGCAGTACTTC. It encodes CSARETGGPYEQYF.